The rows below give T cell receptor beta chains drawn from one sample of a study of T cells in localized non-small cell lung cancer. Profiling relied on immunoSEQ multiplex PCR, and the TCRdb table lists in-frame clones only, not all of them. The sample records nearly 35,000 clones, approximately 90% being singletons. Sample: peripheral blood mononuclear cells, taken before any cancer treatment. All receptors come from a female donor aged 60 or older with stage II lung adenocarcinoma. CDR3s include the opening cysteine and the closing phenylalanine or tryptophan. D genes are given only for firm matches. Size values are once, few and many counts, or a class for expanded clones, and some rows have none.

D	V	J	size	CDR3	DNA
.	TRBV10-3	TRBJ1-2	.	CAISEMGGADYGYTF	TGTGCCATCAGTGAGATGGGGGGCGCTGACTATGGCTACACCTTC
TRBD1	TRBV6-1	TRBJ1-6	.	CASSEPGGDYSPLHF	TGTGCCAGCAGTGAACCAGGGGGGGATTATTCACCCCTCCACTTT
.	TRBV28	TRBJ1-2	few	CASSLQISNYGYTF	TGTGCCAGCAGTTTACAGATTTCTAACTATGGCTACACCTTC
TRBD1	TRBV6-6	TRBJ1-5	.	CASSQTGERPNQPQHF	TGTGCCAGCAGTCAAACAGGGGAGAGGCCGAATCAGCCCCAGCATTTT
TRBD1	TRBV7-9	TRBJ2-3	.	CASSSAGTGSTDTQYF	TGTGCCAGCAGCAGCGCCGGGACAGGGAGCACAGATACGCAGTATTTT
TRBD1	TRBV7-2	TRBJ1-6	.	CASSLSRGTGGPLNSPLHF	TGTGCCAGCAGCTTATCCCGCGGGACAGGGGGCCCCCTAAATTCACCCCTCCACTTT
TRBD1	TRBV5-6	TRBJ1-2	.	CASSSGTVAIYGYTF	TGTGCCAGCAGTTCTGGGACAGTTGCCATTTATGGCTACACCTTC
TRBD2	TRBV28	TRBJ2-5	.	CASSLRTSGETQYF	TGTGCCAGCAGTTTGCGGACTAGCGGAGAGACCCAGTACTTC
TRBD1	TRBV19	TRBJ2-6	.	CASEDRGTGANVLTF	TGTGCCAGTGAAGACAGGGGTACCGGGGCCAACGTCCTGACTTTC
TRBD1	TRBV2	TRBJ1-1	.	CAGQQGGTEAFF	TGTGCCGGGCAACAGGGGGGCACTGAAGCTTTCTTT
TRBD1	TRBV19	TRBJ2-3	.	CASSILWDRATDTQYF	TGTGCCAGTAGTATCCTCTGGGACAGGGCCACAGATACGCAGTATTTT
.	TRBV15	TRBJ2-7	.	CATSRGGLAYEQYF	TGTGCCACCAGCAGAGGGGGGCTGGCCTACGAGCAGTACTTC
TRBD1	TRBV18	TRBJ1-6	.	CASSPGQGWNSPLHF	TGTGCCAGCTCACCGGGACAGGGATGGAATTCACCCCTCCACTTT
.	TRBV27	TRBJ2-1	.	CASSFERSSYNEQFF	TGTGCCAGCAGTTTTGAACGGAGCTCCTACAATGAGCAGTTCTTC
.	TRBV9	TRBJ2-7	.	CASSVSGAYEQYF	TGTGCCAGCAGCGTGTCAGGGGCCTACGAGCAGTACTTC
TRBD1	TRBV11-2	TRBJ2-7	.	CASSLGTGEYF	TGTGCCAGCAGCTTAGGGACAGGGGAGTACTTC
TRBD2	TRBV19	TRBJ2-7	.	CASSPGLASTYEQYF	TGTGCCAGTAGTCCGGGACTAGCTTCAACCTACGAGCAGTACTTC
TRBD1	TRBV25-1	TRBJ1-2	.	CASKAGGASGYTF	TGTGCCAGCAAGGCAGGGGGCGCTTCTGGCTACACCTTC
.	TRBV7-9	TRBJ2-1	.	CASSLDRDNEQFF	TGTGCCAGCAGCTTAGATCGGGATAATGAGCAGTTCTTC
.	TRBV9	TRBJ2-1	.	CASSPGVGGTYNEQFF	TGTGCCAGCAGCCCAGGGGTCGGGGGGACCTACAATGAGCAGTTCTTC
.	TRBV5-8	TRBJ2-7	.	CASSLAGPYEQYF	TGTGCCAGCAGCTTGGCTGGACCCTACGAGCAGTACTTC